This T cell receptor beta chain originates from a study of T cell repertoires in cytomegalovirus infection. Study context: The study used recently identified HLA-C-restricted and well-studied HLA-B-restricted CMV epitopes. Based on public TCR beta signatures, there were indications of CMV infection and of a matching HLA type.

Germline CDR1 and CDR2: MNHNY and SVGAGI (reference sequence). V was trimmed by 2 bases and J by 0 bases, leaving 11 bases between them. This CDR3 spans 16 amino acids. In the case of this clonotype: What it binds is unknown.

TCRdb re-called the reads with MiXCR, one entry per CDR3 protein. The data contain hundreds of thousands of distinct CDR3 sequences, roughly 31% of them singletons. Study outcomes and limitations: HLA-C-restricted TCR beta clonotypes specific for CMV led the ex vivo response.

This chain links TRBV6-6 with TRBJ2-1; a possible D gene is TRBD1 (6 bases). This specimen was cultured CD8+ T cells from PBMCs, taken from culture after CMV antigen stimulation. The clonotype was recovered from a human donor in good health (CMV status not recorded). Some clones in this sample may be carry-over from other donors' samples. The CDR3 DNA reads as TGTGCCAGCAGTTACCTTGACAGGACCTCCTACAATGAGCAGTTCTTC. This translates into CASSYLDRTSYNEQFF.